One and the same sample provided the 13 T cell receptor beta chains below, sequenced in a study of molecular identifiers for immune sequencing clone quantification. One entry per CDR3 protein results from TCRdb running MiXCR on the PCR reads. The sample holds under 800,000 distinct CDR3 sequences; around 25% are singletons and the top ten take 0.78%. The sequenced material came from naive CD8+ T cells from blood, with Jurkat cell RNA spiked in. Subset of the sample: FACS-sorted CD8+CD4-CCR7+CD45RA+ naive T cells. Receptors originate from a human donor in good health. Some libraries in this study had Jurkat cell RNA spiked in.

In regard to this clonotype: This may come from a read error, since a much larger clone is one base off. Here the CDR3 DNA reads TGTGCCAGCAGTTACAGTTCGGTAAATGTTAGGAGCAATCAGCCCCAGCATTTT. This sequence encodes CASSYSSVNVRSNQPQHF. The J gene is TRBJ1-5, the V gene TRBV6-2 or TRBV6-3; D call uncertain. The CDR3 is 18 amino acids. CDR1 MNHEY and CDR2 SVGEGT come from the germline V gene. The V gene lost 2 bases and the J gene lost 1 base, with 18 bases spanning the gap.

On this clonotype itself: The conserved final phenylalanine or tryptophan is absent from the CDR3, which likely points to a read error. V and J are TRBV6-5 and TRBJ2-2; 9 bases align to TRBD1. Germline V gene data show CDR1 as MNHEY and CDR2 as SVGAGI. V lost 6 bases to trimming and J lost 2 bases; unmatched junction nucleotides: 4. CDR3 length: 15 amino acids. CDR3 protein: CASSMGQGNTGELFL. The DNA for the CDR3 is TGTGCCAGCAGCATGGGACAGGGTAACACCGGGGAGCTGTTTCTT.

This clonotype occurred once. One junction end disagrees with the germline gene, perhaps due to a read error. The CDR3, as DNA: TGTGCCAGCAGCCAAAGCGGGGGGTTAGGGAATTCACCCTTCCACTTT. It encodes CASSQSGGLGNSPFHF. The chain joins TRBV3-1 to TRBJ1-6, with D possibly being TRBD1 (5 bases). The CDR3 is 16 residues long. Germline loops: CDR1 LGHDT, CDR2 YNNKEL (reference sequence).

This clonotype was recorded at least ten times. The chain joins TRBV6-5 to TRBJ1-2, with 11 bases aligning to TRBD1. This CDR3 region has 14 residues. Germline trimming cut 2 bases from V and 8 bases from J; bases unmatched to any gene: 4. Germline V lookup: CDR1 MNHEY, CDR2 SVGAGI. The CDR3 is CASSYGQGAGGYTF. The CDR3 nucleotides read TGTGCCAGCAGTTACGGACAGGGGGCAGGAGGCTACACCTTC.

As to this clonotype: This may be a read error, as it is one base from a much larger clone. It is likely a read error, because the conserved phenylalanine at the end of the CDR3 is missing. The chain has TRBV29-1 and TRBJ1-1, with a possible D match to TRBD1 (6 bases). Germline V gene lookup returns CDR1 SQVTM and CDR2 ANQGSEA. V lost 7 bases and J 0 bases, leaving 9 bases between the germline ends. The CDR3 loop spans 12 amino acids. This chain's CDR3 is CSGTGMNTEAFI. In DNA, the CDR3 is TGCAGCGGAACAGGGATGAACACTGAAGCTTTCATT.

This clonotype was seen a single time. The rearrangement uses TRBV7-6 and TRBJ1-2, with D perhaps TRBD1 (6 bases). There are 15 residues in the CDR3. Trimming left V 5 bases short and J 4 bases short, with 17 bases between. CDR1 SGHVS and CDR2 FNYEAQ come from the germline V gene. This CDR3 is CASSPGSGGLYGYTF. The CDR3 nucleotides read TGTGCCAGCAGCCCGGGGTCCGGGGGCCTCTATGGCTACACCTTC.

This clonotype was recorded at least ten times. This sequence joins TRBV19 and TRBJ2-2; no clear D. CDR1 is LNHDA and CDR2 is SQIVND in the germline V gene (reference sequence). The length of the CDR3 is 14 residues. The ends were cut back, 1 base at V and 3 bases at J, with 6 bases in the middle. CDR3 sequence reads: CASSIGPHTGELFF. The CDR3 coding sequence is TGTGCCAGTAGTATAGGGCCACACACCGGGGAGCTGTTTTTT.

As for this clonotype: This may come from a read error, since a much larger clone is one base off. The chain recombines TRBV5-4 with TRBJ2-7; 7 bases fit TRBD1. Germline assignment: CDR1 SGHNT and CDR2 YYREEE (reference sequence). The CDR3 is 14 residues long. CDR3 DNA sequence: TGTGCCAGCAGCGTCGGGACAGCAACCTACGCGCAGTACTTC. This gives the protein CASSVGTATYAQYF.

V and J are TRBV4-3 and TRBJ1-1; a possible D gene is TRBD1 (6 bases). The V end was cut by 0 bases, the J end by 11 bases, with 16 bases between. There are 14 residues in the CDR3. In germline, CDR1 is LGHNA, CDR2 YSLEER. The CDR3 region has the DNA TGCGCCAGCAGCCAAGATGGGCGAGGGGGTGAGGCTTTCTTT. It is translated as CASSQDGRGGEAFF.

The CDR3 loop reads CASSRRGGDVFLSEQYF. CDR3 in DNA: TGTGCCAGCAGCCGAAGGGGGGGGGATGTATTCCTGTCCGAGCAGTACTTC. The chain uses TRBV5-8 and TRBJ2-7; a weak D match, TRBD2 (7 bases). V was clipped by 4 bases and J by 6 bases, with 26 bases between them. There are 17 residues in the CDR3. The germline V gene encodes CDR1 SGHTS and CDR2 YDEGEE.

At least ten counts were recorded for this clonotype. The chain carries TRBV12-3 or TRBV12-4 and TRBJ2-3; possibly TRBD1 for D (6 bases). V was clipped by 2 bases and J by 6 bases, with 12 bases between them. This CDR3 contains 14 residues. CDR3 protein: CASSLQGPPDTQYF. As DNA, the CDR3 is TGTGCCAGCAGTTTACAGGGGCCCCCGGATACGCAGTATTTT.

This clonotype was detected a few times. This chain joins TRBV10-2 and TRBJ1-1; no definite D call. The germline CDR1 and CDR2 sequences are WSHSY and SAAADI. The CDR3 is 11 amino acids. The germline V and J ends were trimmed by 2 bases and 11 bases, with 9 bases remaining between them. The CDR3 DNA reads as TGCGCCAGCAGTGAGGGGGTAGGGGCTTTCTTT. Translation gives CASSEGVGAFF.

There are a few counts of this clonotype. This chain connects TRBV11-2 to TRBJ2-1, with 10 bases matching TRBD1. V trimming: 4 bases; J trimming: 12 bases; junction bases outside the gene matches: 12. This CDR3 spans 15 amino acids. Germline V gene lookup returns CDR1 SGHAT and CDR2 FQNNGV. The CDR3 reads CASSSPGQGFFGQFF. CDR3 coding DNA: TGTGCCAGCAGCTCGCCGGGACAGGGGTTCTTTGGGCAGTTCTTC.